The 22 T cell receptor beta chains given below trace back to one sample, sequenced in a study of vaccination effects on CD4 cells after COVID-19. With the ViraFEST assay, the study expanded antigen-specific CD4+ T cells using viral peptide pools, then sequenced them. Isolation of CD4+ T cells took place after about nine days of culture. The vaccine recipients had no prior SARS-CoV-2 infection, with negative nucleocapsid antibodies. Their recognized antigens are unknown. TCRdb keeps only in-frame clones here, not all; method: immunoSEQ multiplex PCR. The data show tens of thousands of clones, 79% seen once. The input for sequencing was CD4+ T cells from PBMCs cultured with HCoV-OC43 spike peptides, taken before COVID-19 vaccination. Subset: HCoV-OC43 spike overlapping peptide pool stimulation. The receptors shown here come from a human donor who received a COVID-19 vaccine.

V and J are TRBV19 and TRBJ1-5; 12 positions agree with TRBD1. V was pared by 3 bases and J by 5 bases, with 2 bases of the junction left unmatched. In germline, CDR1 is LNHDA, CDR2 SQIVND (reference sequence). The CDR3 runs to 15 residues. CDR3 coding DNA: TGTGCCAGTAGTATGTGGGACAGGGGGCATCAGCCCCAGCATTTT. Encoded protein: CASSMWDRGHQPQHF.

The rearrangement links TRBV27 to TRBJ2-3; 11 bases line up with TRBD1. The CDR3 covers 16 residues. Per germline, CDR1 MNHEY and CDR2 SMNVEV (reference sequence). The trim removed 2 bases at V and 3 bases at J, leaving 4 bases unmatched. CDR3 DNA sequence: TGTGCCAGCAGTTTAGGGGGGACAGGGGGGACAGATACGCAGTATTTT. Translation gives CASSLGGTGGTDTQYF.

The V and J genes are TRBV7-2 and TRBJ2-3; 7 bases are a match to TRBD2. Germline trimming cut 3 bases from V and 9 bases from J; bases unmatched to any gene: 9. In germline, CDR1 is SGHTA, CDR2 FQGNSA. The CDR3 covers 14 residues. The CDR3 DNA follows: TGTGCCAGCAGCTTTGGACTAGAGGGCGGCACGCAGTATTTT. Amino acid sequence: CASSFGLEGGTQYF.

The chain recombines TRBV7-2 with TRBJ1-3, with D possibly being TRBD1 (5 bases). The CDR3 contains 16 residues. The germline V and J ends were trimmed by 1 base and 0 bases, with 10 bases remaining between them. CDR1 and CDR2 from the germline V gene are SGHTA and FQGNSA. CDR3 residues: CASSLDRLSSGNTIYF. The DNA for the CDR3 is TGTGCCAGCAGCTTAGACAGGCTGAGCTCTGGAAACACCATATATTTT.

This chain connects TRBV18 to TRBJ2-7, with D tentatively TRBD1 (5 bases). Germline lookup yields CDR1 KGHSH and CDR2 LQKENI. The CDR3 is made up of 13 amino acids. Trimming shortened V by 5 bases and J by 6 bases, and 14 bases separated the two germline ends. Written as DNA, the CDR3 is TGTGCCAGCTCATCCACTACAGGTTCCGAGCAGTACGTC. Its translation is CASSSTTGSEQYV.

This sequence joins TRBV7-2 and TRBJ1-1; no firm D call. There are 15 residues in the CDR3. Between the trimmed V and J ends, which lost 1 base and 5 bases, there was a span of 14 bases. CDR1 and CDR2 from the germline V gene are SGHTA and FQGNSA. This CDR3 is CASSLDGRIGTEAFF. The CDR3 coding sequence is TGTGCCAGCAGCTTAGATGGCAGGATCGGGACTGAAGCTTTCTTT.

A single count supports this clone. The chain uses TRBV7-2 and TRBJ1-3; weak D call: TRBD1 (5 bases). Trimming left V 3 bases short and J 4 bases short, with 10 bases between. Germline lookup yields CDR1 SGHTA and CDR2 FQGNSA. The CDR3 spans 14 residues. In nucleotides, the CDR3 is TGTGCCAGCAGCTTCGGGGACCCCGGAAACACCATATATTTT. This encodes CASSFGDPGNTIYF.

The chain recombines TRBV5-6 with TRBJ2-7; D call uncertain. This CDR3 has 13 amino acids. Trimming pared 0 bases from V and 1 base from J, leaving 5 bases between. The germline V gene has CDR1 SGHDT and CDR2 YYEEEE. CDR3 sequence reads: CASSLGFSYEQYV. CDR3 in DNA: TGTGCCAGCAGCTTGGGGTTTTCCTACGAGCAGTACGTC.

The chain combines TRBV6-5 with TRBJ1-1; 11 nucleotides align to TRBD1. Trimming at V came to 6 bases and at J to 6 bases, leaving 6 bases not matched to a gene. The germline V gene encodes CDR1 MNHEY and CDR2 SVGAGI. The CDR3 covers 14 residues. The CDR3 loop reads CASRDRGHVAEAFF. For the CDR3, the DNA is TGTGCCAGCAGGGACAGGGGGCATGTGGCTGAAGCTTTCTTT.

The sample holds a few counts of this clone. Within the sample, other DNA sequences also encode this same CDR3. V and J are TRBV6-5 and TRBJ1-1; maybe TRBD1 (5 bases). Trimming pared 6 bases from V and 0 bases from J, leaving 8 bases between. Germline V gene lookup returns CDR1 MNHEY and CDR2 SVGAGI. The CDR3 has 13 amino acids. CDR3 sequence: CASRDTLNTEAFF. The CDR3 nucleotides read TGTGCCAGCAGGGACACCTTGAACACTGAAGCTTTCTTT.

In this sample, this clone turned up once. This chain connects TRBV5-1 to TRBJ2-3; TRBD1 matches 11 bases. Germline V lookup: CDR1 SGHRS, CDR2 YFSETQ. V shed 2 bases and J 3 bases; nucleotides not matched to a gene: 2. CDR3 length: 15 residues. The CDR3 DNA reads as TGCGCCAGCAGCTTTGGGACAGGGGGAACAGATACGCAGTATTTT. It is translated as CASSFGTGGTDTQYF.

The V gene is TRBV7-3, the J gene TRBJ2-2; D is perhaps TRBD1 (5 bases). Germline CDR1 reads SGHTA; CDR2 reads FQGTGA. This CDR3 has 13 amino acids. V dropped 5 bases and J dropped 4 bases, with 8 bases sitting between them. The CDR3 loop reads CASSGHPTGELFF. CDR3 sequence (DNA): TGTGCCAGCAGCGGACATCCCACCGGGGAGCTGTTTTTT.

The gene calls are TRBV7-2 and TRBJ1-5, with no clear D. There are 13 residues in the CDR3. Germline CDR1 and CDR2: SGHTA and FQGNSA. With 3 bases removed from V and 4 bases from J, the gap between germline ends came to 7 bases. The chain's CDR3 is CASSFERNQPQHF. In DNA, the CDR3 is TGTGCCAGCAGCTTTGAGAGAAATCAGCCCCAGCATTTT.

The gene calls are TRBV19 and TRBJ1-1; tentative D call: TRBD1 (6 bases). V lost 6 bases and J lost 8, with 16 bases in between. CDR1 LNHDA and CDR2 SQIVND come from the germline V gene (reference sequence). The CDR3 spans 13 residues. The CDR3 sequence is CASRRAGTLEAFF. Written as DNA, the CDR3 is TGTGCCAGTAGACGGGCCGGGACATTAGAAGCTTTCTTT.

J is TRBJ2-1 and V is TRBV9; TRBD1 matches 9 bases. This CDR3 contains 14 residues. The V gene's germline CDR1 is SGDLS and CDR2 YYNGEE. Trimming took 3 bases from V and 5 from J; bases not matched to a gene: 3. The CDR3 protein is CASSAGQGNNEQFF. CDR3 DNA sequence: TGTGCCAGCAGCGCGGGACAGGGAAACAATGAGCAGTTCTTC.

The chain is built from TRBV5-1 and TRBJ2-1, with D possibly TRBD1 on 6 matching bases. V lost 5 bases, J lost 1 base, and 10 bases lay in between. The CDR3 has 14 amino acids. Germline CDR1 and CDR2: SGHRS and YFSETQ. The CDR3 is CASSRGQSYNEQFF. The CDR3 nucleotides read TGCGCCAGCAGTCGCGGACAGTCCTACAATGAGCAGTTCTTC.

V gene TRBV9 combines with J gene TRBJ1-1; 7 bases map to TRBD1. Losses at the gene ends were 3 bases for V and 2 bases for J; bases not matched to a gene: 10. The CDR3 runs 16 residues. Germline V gives CDR1 SGDLS, CDR2 YYNGEE. The CDR3 bases are TGTGCCAGCAGCGCTACCGGGACAGTCATTAACACTGAAGCTTTCTTT. The encoded protein is CASSATGTVINTEAFF.

The chain recombines TRBV13 with TRBJ2-7; 8 bases fit TRBD2. Per the germline V gene, CDR1 is PRHDT and CDR2 is FYEKMQ (reference sequence). Trimming at V came to 2 bases and at J to 2 bases, leaving 5 bases not matched to a gene. The CDR3 is 15 amino acids. CDR3 protein: CASSLSQRGTYEQYV. Here the CDR3 DNA reads TGTGCCAGCAGCTTATCCCAGCGGGGGACCTACGAGCAGTACGTC.

This clone turned up a few times. This chain links TRBV6-2 or TRBV6-3 with TRBJ2-7; D unclear. In germline, CDR1 is MNHEY, CDR2 SVGEGT. V dropped 4 bases and J dropped 6 bases, with 16 bases sitting between them. The CDR3 totals 14 residues. For the CDR3, the DNA is TGTGCCAGCAGTTTAATAGGCACTACGAGCGAGCAGTACGTC. Protein: CASSLIGTTSEQYV.

The chain couples TRBV2 to TRBJ2-7; a possible D gene is TRBD2 (6 bases). CDR1 and CDR2 from the germline V gene are SNHLY and FYNNEI. The CDR3 totals 15 residues. V was shortened by 7 bases and J by 3 bases, with 19 bases between the two germline ends. CDR3 nucleotides: TGTGCCAGCACCCCCGATCGGTCCGGGAGCTACGAGCAGTACGTC. Translation: CASTPDRSGSYEQYV.

The gene calls are TRBV5-1 and TRBJ1-5; maybe TRBD1 (5 bases). V was clipped by 4 bases and J by 3 bases, with 14 bases between them. This CDR3 comprises 15 residues. Per the germline V gene, CDR1 is SGHRS and CDR2 is YFSETQ. CDR3 loop: CASSPTMGLNQPQHF. The CDR3 region has the DNA TGCGCCAGCAGCCCGACGATGGGACTCAATCAGCCCCAGCATTTT.

V and J are TRBV5-5 and TRBJ1-2; D is uncertain. This CDR3 spans 12 amino acids. The germline V and J ends were trimmed by 4 bases and 8 bases, with 12 bases remaining between them. CDR1 and CDR2 (germline): SGHKS, YYEKEE (reference sequence). The CDR3 sequence: CASSTNGGGYTF. In nucleotides, the CDR3 is TGTGCCAGCAGCACAAATGGTGGCGGCTACACCTTC. Looking up the rest from reference TRBV5-5 and TRBJ1-2 gives the full variable domain: DAGVTQSPTHLIKTRGQQVTLRCSPISGHKSVSWYQQVLGQGPQFIFQYYEKEERGRGNFPDRFSARQFPNYSSELNVNALLLGDSALYLCASSTNGGGYTFGSGTRLTVV.